Sequencing of this T cell receptor (beta chain) was carried out in a study of blood T cell repertoires in COVID-19. Overall study context: The United States, Italy and Spain were the sources of the acute and convalescent COVID-19 samples. Sources were T cells, B-cell-depleted T cells, or PBMCs; the material itself was cDNA or gDNA.

The V and J ends lost 0 bases and 0 bases, in that order; junction bases with no gene match: 8. The CDR3 is 18 residues long. The V gene's germline CDR1 is SGDLS and CDR2 YYNGEE. Authors' data handling: Reference gene primer amplification in the assay estimated nucleated cell counts. TCRdb keeps only in-frame clones here, not all; method: immunoSEQ multiplex PCR. Clonal size and the V and J genes are those of that table, whereas D and trimming came from the DNA. Of more than 250,000 clones in the sample, approximately 84% were seen once. The chain couples TRBV9 to TRBJ2-4; TRBD1 aligns across 8 bases. The TCR was taken from a woman aged 25 to 39 who had recovered from COVID-19. Sequences were obtained from peripheral blood. The CDR3 loop is CASSVESGDRLAKNIQYF. The CDR3 nucleotides read TGTGCCAGCAGCGTAGAGTCAGGGGACAGGCTAGCCAAAAACATTCAGTACTTC.